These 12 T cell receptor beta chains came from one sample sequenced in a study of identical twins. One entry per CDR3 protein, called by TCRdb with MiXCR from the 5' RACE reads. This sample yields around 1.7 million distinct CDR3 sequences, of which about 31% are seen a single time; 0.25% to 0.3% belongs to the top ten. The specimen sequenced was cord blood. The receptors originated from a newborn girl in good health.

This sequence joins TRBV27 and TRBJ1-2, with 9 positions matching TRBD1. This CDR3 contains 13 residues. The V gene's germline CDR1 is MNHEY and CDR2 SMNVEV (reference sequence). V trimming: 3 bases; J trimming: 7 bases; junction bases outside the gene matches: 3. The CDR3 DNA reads TGTGCCAGCAGTTTTCCGGGACAGGGTGGCTACACCTTC. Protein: CASSFPGQGGYTF.

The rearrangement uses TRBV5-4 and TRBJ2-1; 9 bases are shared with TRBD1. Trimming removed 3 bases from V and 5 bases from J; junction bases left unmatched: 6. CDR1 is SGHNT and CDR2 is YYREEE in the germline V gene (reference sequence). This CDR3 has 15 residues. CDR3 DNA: TGTGCCAGCAGCTGGGGGACAGGGCCTAACAATGAGCAGTTCTTC. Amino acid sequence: CASSWGTGPNNEQFF.

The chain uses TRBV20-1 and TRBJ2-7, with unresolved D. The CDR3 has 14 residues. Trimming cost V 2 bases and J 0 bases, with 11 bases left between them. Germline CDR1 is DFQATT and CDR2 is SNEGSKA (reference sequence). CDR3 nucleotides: TGCAGTGCTAGAAGAGACTGGAGCTCCTACGAGCAGTACTTC. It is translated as CSARRDWSSYEQYF.

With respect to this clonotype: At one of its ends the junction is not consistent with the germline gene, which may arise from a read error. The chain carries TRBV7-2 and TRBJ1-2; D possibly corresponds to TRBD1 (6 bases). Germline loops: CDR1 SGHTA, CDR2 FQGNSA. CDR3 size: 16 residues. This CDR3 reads CASSLTPIGQNYGYTF. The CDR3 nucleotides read TGTGCTAGCAGCTTAACCCCAATTGGACAGAACTATGGCTACACCTTC.

The CDR3 protein is CASSLSDRAASPLHF. CDR3 nucleotides: TGTGCCAGCAGTTTATCTGACAGGGCCGCTTCACCCCTCCACTTT. The chain is built from TRBV28 and TRBJ1-6; 7 bases line up with TRBD1. After removal of 1 base from V and 9 bases from J, the junction contained 6 bases not matched to a gene. CDR3 size: 15 residues. Germline CDR1 reads MDHEN; CDR2 reads SYDVKM.

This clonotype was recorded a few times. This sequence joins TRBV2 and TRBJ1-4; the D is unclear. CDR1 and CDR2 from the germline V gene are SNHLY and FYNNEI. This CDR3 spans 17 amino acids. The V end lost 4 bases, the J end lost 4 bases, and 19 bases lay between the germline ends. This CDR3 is CASSGPPSVSLNEKLFF. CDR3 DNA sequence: TGTGCCAGCAGTGGACCCCCCAGCGTCTCCCTTAATGAAAAACTGTTTTTT.

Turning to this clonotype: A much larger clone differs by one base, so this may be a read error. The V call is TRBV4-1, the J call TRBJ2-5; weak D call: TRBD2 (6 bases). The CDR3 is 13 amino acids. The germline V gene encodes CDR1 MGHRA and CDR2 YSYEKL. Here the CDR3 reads CASSRTNQGTQYF. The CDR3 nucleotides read TGCGCCAGCAGCCGGACTAACCAAGGGACCCAGTACTTC.

This CDR3 reads CASSLWSGGSNEKLFF. The DNA of the CDR3 is TGTGCCAGCAGTTTATGGAGTGGGGGATCTAATGAAAAACTGTTTTTT. The chain uses TRBV28 and TRBJ1-4; tentative D call: TRBD1 (5 bases). The CDR3 totals 16 residues. The germline V and J ends were trimmed by 0 bases and 3 bases, with 11 bases remaining between them. The germline gives CDR1 MDHEN, CDR2 SYDVKM.

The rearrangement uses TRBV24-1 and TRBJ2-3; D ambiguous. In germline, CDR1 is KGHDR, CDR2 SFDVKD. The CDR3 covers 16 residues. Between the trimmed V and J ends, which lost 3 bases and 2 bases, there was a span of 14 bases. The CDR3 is CATSDHELRHTDTQYF. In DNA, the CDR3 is TGTGCCACCAGTGATCACGAATTGCGGCACACAGATACGCAGTATTTT.

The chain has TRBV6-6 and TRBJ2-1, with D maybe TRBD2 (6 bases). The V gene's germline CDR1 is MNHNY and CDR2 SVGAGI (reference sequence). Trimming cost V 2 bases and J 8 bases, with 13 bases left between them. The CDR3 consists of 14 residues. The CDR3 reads CASSYGRGEDEQFF. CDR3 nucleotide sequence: TGTGCCAGCAGTTACGGGCGGGGTGAGGATGAGCAGTTCTTC.

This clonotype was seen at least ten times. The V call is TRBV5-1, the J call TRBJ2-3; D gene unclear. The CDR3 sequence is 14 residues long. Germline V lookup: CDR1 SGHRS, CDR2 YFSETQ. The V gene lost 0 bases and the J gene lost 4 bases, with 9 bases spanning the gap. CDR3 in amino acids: CASSLGRAPDTQYF. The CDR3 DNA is TGCGCCAGCAGCTTGGGCCGGGCCCCAGATACGCAGTATTTT.

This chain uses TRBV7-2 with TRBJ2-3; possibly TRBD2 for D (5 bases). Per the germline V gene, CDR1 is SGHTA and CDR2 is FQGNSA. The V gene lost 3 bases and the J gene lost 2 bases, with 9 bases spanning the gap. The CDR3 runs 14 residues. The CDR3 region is CASSFRLPTDTQYF. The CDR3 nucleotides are TGTGCCAGCAGCTTCCGACTACCCACAGATACGCAGTATTTT.